The rows below give T cell receptor beta chains drawn from one sample of a study of T cell repertoires in cytomegalovirus infection. TCRdb passed the reads through MiXCR, listing each CDR3 protein once. The table has about 150,000 distinct CDR3 sequences, 17% seen once; the top ten hold about 19%. The sample taken for sequencing was CD8+ T cells from PBMCs. Receptors were obtained from a human donor in good health (CMV status not recorded). Some clones in this sample may be carry-over from other donors' samples. Both conserved end residues are part of each CDR3. D genes are given only for firm matches. Only some rows state a clone size, as once, few, many or a class for expanded clones.

V gene	clone size	D gene	J gene	CDR3 DNA	CDR3 protein
TRBV28	few	.	TRBJ2-1	TGTGCCAGCACCCTGGGGGGCGGCAGGTACAATGAGCAGTTCTTC	CASTLGGGRYNEQFF
TRBV7-3	few	TRBD2	TRBJ2-5	TGTGCCAGCAGCGGAACGGGACTAGAAGAGACCCAGTACTTC	CASSGTGLEETQYF
TRBV29-1	few	.	TRBJ1-2	TGCAGCGCCCTGGGGGTGAACTATGGCTACACCTTC	CSALGVNYGYTF
TRBV6-6	.	TRBD2	TRBJ2-1	TGTGCCAGCTCCTATGAGGAAGGGCCTAGCGGGTTAGGGAGAGCAGGGTTCTTC	CASSYEEGPSGLGRAGFF
TRBV9	.	.	TRBJ1-2	TGTGCCAGCAGCGTAGGATTGAGCTACACCTTC	CASSVGLSYTF
TRBV7-8	few	TRBD1	TRBJ1-2	TGTGCCAGCAGCCCGTCGGGACAGGGCCGGAAGGGCTACACCTTC	CASSPSGQGRKGYTF
TRBV7-3	.	.	TRBJ1-6	TGTGCCAGCAGCTTACGTGGACTGGGGAATTCACCCCTCCACTTT	CASSLRGLGNSPLHF
TRBV4-2	.	TRBD2	TRBJ2-1	TGTGCCAGCAGCCAAGATGCTGGCGGGGGGCACAATGAGCAGTTCTTC	CASSQDAGGGHNEQFF
TRBV7-9	few	.	TRBJ2-1	TGTGCCAGCAGCTTAGAGGGAGGGGGCAGCTACAATGAGCAGTTCTTC	CASSLEGGGSYNEQFF
TRBV7-2	.	.	TRBJ1-2	TGTGCCAGCAGCTTGGGGATCACTGGCTACACCTTC	CASSLGITGYTF
TRBV4-3	many	TRBD2	TRBJ2-1	TGCGCCAGCAGCCAAGATTTCACTAGCGGGAGCGTGGGTGAGCAGTTCTTC	CASSQDFTSGSVGEQFF
TRBV7-9	few	.	TRBJ2-5	TGTGCCAGCAGCATCAGCGGGCAAGAGACCCAGTACTTC	CASSISGQETQYF
TRBV19	few	.	TRBJ2-1	TGTGCCAGTCGTACGTCCCCAACGGGCGGCAATGAGCAGTTCTTC	CASRTSPTGGNEQFF
TRBV7-2	few	.	TRBJ1-5	TGTGCCAGCAGCCATTCCCTGACGGGGCCCCAGCATTTT	CASSHSLTGPQHF
TRBV10-3	.	.	TRBJ2-5	TGTGCCATCAGCCTCGCAGGGTTAGGAGAGACCCAGTACTTC	CAISLAGLGETQYF
TRBV7-8	.	.	TRBJ1-1	TGTGCCAGCAGCCCCCTGACGAGGAACACTGAAGCTTTCTTT	CASSPLTRNTEAFF
TRBV28	few	.	TRBJ2-1	TGTGCCAGCAGGTGGGGATCCGCTTACAATGAGCAGTTCTTC	CASRWGSAYNEQFF
TRBV7-8	.	TRBD2	TRBJ2-3	TGTGCCAGCAGCTCCGGACTAGACACAGATACGCAGTATTTT	CASSSGLDTDTQYF
TRBV19	.	.	TRBJ2-7	TGTGCCAGTAGTAGAACCGCGGGACACATATACGAGCAGTACTTC	CASSRTAGHIYEQYF
TRBV14	few	.	TRBJ2-3	TGTGCCAGCAGCCAAGACCCCGGCCGACTGACAGATACGCAGTATTTT	CASSQDPGRLTDTQYF
TRBV20-1	.	.	TRBJ2-7	TGCAGTGCTGTCCAGCCAGGGTCTTCCTACGAGCAGTACTTC	CSAVQPGSSYEQYF
TRBV11-2	few	.	TRBJ2-5	TGTGCCAGCAGCTCAACCTCTCGCCCTCCCCACCAAGAGACCCAGTACTTC	CASSSTSRPPHQETQYF
TRBV7-2	.	.	TRBJ2-7	TGTGCCAGCAGCTTGATAAGCTACGAGCAGTACTTC	CASSLISYEQYF
TRBV11-3	.	.	TRBJ2-7	TGTGCCAGCAGCTTTTCCCCGACAGGCACGGAGCAGTACTTC	CASSFSPTGTEQYF
TRBV7-8	few	TRBD1	TRBJ2-7	TGTGCCAGCAGCTTAGCCGGGACAGGGGGTCATCTCGAGCAGTACTTC	CASSLAGTGGHLEQYF
TRBV28	once	.	TRBJ1-5	TGTGCCAGCAGATTTGCGTCGTCCGATAGCAATCAGCCCCAGCATTTT	CASRFASSDSNQPQHF
TRBV7-2	.	TRBD1	TRBJ1-1	TGTGCCAGCAGCTTAACCGGGACAGGTGGCACTGAAGCTTTCTTT	CASSLTGTGGTEAFF
TRBV20-1	.	TRBD1	TRBJ2-1	TGCAGTGCTAGGAAGGGACAGGGGGGAGCAAATGAGCAGTTCTTC	CSARKGQGGANEQFF